The present TCR beta chain was sequenced within a study of blood T cell repertoires in COVID-19. Study-wide background: Spain, Italy and the United States supplied samples that represented acute and convalescent COVID-19.

Here immunoSEQ multiplex PCR was the method, and the copy in TCRdb shows in-frame clones only, minus some. The sample lists about 210,000 clones, 80% to 85% seen once, with about 10% in the top ten. Unmatched junction bases numbered 13, after V lost 8 bases and J lost 4 bases. CDR1 and CDR2 (germline): SNHLY, FYNNEI. The CDR3 has 15 residues. Followed over time, Seattle patients had been enrolled while infection was active. The sequenced material came from peripheral blood. This TCR derives from a woman aged 80 or over with COVID-19, enrolled during active disease. This rearrangement joins TRBV2 to TRBJ1-2; 7 bases line up with TRBD1. This chain's CDR3 is CASSMRTGTSYGYTF. Written as DNA, the CDR3 is TGTGCCAGCTCTATGAGGACAGGTACTTCCTATGGCTACACCTTC.